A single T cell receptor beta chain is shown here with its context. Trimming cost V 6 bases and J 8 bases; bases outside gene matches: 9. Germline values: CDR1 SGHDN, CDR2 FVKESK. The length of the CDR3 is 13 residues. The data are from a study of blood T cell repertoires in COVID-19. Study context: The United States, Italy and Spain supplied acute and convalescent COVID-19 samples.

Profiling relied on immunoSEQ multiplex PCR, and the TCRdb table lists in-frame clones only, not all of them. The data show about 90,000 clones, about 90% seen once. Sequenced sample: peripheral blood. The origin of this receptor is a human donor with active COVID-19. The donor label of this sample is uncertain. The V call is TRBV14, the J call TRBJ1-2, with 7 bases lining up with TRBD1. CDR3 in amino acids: CASSRLRGQGYTF. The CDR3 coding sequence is TGTGCCAGCAGTCGGTTGAGGGGGCAAGGCTACACCTTC.